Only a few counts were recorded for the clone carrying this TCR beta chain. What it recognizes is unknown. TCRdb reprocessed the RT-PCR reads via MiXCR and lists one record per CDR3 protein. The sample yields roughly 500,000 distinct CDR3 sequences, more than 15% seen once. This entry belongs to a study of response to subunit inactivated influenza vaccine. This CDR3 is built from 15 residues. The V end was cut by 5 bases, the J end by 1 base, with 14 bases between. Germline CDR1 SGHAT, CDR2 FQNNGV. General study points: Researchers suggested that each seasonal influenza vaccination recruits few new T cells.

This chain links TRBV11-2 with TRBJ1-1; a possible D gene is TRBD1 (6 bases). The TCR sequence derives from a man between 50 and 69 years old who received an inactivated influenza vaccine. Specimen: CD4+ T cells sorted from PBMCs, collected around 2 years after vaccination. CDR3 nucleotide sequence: TGTGCCAGCAGCCGAACCGCAGGGGCGAACACTGAAGCTTTCTTT. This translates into CASSRTAGANTEAFF.